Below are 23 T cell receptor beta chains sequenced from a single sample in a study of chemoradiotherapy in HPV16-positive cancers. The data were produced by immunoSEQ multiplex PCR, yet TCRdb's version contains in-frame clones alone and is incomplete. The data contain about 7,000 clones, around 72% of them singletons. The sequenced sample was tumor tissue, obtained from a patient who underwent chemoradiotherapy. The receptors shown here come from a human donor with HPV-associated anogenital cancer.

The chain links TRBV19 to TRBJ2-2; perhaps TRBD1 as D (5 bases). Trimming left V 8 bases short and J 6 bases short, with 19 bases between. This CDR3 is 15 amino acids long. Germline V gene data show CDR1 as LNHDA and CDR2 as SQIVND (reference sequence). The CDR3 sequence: CASSQLQGGAGELFF. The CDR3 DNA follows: TGTGCCAGTTCGCAACTCCAGGGTGGGGCCGGGGAGCTGTTTTTT. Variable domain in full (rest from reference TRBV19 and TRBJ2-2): DGGITQSPKYLFRKEGQNVTLSCEQNLNHDAMYWYRQDPGQGLRLIYYSQIVNDFQKGDIAEGYSVSREKKESFPLTVTSAQKNPTAFYLCASSQLQGGAGELFFGEGSRLTVL.

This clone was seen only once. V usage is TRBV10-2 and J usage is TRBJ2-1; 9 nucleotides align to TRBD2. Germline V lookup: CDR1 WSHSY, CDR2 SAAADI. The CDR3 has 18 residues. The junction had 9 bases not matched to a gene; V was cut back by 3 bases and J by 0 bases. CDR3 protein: CASSEGSGGRSSYNEQFF. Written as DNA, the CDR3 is TGCGCCAGCAGTGAAGGAAGCGGGGGGCGCAGCTCCTACAATGAGCAGTTCTTC.

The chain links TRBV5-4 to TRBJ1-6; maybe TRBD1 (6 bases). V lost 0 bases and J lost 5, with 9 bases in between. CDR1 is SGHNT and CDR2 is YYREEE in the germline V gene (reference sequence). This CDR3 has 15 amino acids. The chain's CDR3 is CASSLAGVNNSPLHF. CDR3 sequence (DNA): TGTGCCAGCAGCTTGGCAGGGGTAAATAATTCACCCCTCCACTTT.

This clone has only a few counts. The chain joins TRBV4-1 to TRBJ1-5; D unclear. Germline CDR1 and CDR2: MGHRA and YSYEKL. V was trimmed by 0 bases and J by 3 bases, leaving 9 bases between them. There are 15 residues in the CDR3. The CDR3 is CASSQEEKINQPQHF. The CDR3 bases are TGCGCCAGCAGCCAAGAAGAGAAAATCAATCAGCCCCAGCATTTT.

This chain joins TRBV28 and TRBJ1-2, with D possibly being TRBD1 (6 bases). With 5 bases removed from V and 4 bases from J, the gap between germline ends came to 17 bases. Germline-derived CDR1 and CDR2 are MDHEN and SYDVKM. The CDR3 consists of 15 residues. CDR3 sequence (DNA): TGTGCCAGCAGTCCCCGTGGGGGGGCCCTCTATGGCTACACCTTC. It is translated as CASSPRGGALYGYTF.

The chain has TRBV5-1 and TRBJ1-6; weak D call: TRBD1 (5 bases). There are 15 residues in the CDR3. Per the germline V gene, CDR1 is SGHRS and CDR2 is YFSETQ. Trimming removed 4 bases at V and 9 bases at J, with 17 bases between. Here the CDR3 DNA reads TGCGCCAGCAGCCGGGTGGTGGGGGTTCTTTCACCCCTCCACTTT. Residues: CASSRVVGVLSPLHF.

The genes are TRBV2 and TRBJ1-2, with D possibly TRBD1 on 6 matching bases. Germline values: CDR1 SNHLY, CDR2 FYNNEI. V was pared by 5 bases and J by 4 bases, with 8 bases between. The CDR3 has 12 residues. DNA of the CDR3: TGTGCCAGCAGTACAGGGCCCTATGGCTACACCTTC. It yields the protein CASSTGPYGYTF. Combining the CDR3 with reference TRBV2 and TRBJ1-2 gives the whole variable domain EPEVTQTPSHQVTQMGQEVILRCVPISNHLYFYWYRQILGQKVEFLVSFYNNEISEKSEIFDDQFSVERPDGSNFTLKIRSTKLEDSAMYFCASSTGPYGYTFGSGTRLTVV.

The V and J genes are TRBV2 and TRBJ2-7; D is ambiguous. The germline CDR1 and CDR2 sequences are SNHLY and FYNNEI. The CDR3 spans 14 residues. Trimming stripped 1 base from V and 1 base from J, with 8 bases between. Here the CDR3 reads CASSEGYGSYEQYF. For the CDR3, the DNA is TGTGCCAGCAGTGAAGGGTATGGTTCCTACGAGCAGTACTTC.

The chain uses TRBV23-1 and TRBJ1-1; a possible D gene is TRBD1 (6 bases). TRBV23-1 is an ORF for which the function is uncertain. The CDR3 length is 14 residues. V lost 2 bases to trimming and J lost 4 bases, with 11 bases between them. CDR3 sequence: CASSQQGFPTEAFF. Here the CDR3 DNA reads TGCGCCAGCAGTCAACAGGGGTTCCCCACTGAAGCTTTCTTT.

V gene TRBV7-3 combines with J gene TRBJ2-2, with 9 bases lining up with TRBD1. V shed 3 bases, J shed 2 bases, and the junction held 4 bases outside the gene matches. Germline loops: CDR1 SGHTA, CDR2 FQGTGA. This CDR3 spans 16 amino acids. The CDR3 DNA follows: TGTGCCAGCAGCTTGACAGGGGGAACAAACACCGGGGAGCTGTTTTTT. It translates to CASSLTGGTNTGELFF.

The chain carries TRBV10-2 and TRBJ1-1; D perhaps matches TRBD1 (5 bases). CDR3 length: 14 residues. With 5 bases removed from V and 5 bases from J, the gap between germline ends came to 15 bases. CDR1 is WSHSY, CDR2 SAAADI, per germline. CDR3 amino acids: CASSRDGRGTEAFF. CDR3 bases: TGCGCCAGCAGTCGGGACGGCCGGGGGACTGAAGCTTTCTTT.

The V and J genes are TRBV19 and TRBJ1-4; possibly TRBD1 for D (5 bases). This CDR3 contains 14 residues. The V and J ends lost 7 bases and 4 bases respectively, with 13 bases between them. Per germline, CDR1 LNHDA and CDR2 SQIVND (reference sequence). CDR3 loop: CASIPGGGNEKLFF. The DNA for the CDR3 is TGTGCCAGTATCCCCGGCGGGGGTAATGAAAAACTGTTTTTT.

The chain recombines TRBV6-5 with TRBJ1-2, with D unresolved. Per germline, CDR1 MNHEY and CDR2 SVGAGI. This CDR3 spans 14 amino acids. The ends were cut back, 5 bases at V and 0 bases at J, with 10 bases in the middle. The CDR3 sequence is CASSIMGANYGYTF. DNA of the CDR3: TGTGCCAGCAGTATCATGGGAGCTAACTATGGCTACACCTTC.

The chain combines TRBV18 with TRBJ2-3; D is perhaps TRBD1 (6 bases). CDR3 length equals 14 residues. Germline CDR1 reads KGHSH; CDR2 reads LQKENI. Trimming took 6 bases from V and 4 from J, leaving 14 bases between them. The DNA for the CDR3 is TGTGCCAGCTCGGGACATCGCTGGGCAGATACGCAGTATTTT. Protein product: CASSGHRWADTQYF.

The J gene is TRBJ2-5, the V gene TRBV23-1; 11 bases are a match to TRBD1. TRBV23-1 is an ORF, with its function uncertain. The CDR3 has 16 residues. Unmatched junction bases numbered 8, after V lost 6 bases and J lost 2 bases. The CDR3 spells CASRPPWDRGQETQYF. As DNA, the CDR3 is TGCGCCAGCAGACCACCGTGGGACAGGGGGCAAGAGACCCAGTACTTC.

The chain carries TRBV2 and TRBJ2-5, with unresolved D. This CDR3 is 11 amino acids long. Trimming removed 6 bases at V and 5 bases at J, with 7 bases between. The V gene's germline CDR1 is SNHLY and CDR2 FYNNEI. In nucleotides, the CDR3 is TGTGCCAGCAGAGCCGGGGAGACCCAGTACTTC. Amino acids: CASRAGETQYF.

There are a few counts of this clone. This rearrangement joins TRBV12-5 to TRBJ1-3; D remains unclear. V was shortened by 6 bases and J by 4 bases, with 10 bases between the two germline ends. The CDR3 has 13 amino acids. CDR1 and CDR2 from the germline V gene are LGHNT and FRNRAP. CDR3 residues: CASGSWEGNTIYF. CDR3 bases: TGTGCTAGTGGGTCCTGGGAAGGAAACACCATATATTTT.

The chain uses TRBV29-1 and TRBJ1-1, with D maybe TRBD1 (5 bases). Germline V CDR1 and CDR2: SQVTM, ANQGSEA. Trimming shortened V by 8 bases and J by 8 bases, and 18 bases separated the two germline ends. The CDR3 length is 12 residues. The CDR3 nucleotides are TGCAGCCCAAGGCGACAGAACTCAGAAGCTTTCTTT. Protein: CSPRRQNSEAFF.

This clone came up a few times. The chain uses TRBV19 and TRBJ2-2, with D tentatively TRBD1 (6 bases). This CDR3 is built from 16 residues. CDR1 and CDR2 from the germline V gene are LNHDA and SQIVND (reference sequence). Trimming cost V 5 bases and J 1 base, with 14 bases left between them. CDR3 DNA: TGTGCCAGTAGTGCCAACAGGGATATGAACACCGGGGAGCTGTTTTTT. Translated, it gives CASSANRDMNTGELFF.

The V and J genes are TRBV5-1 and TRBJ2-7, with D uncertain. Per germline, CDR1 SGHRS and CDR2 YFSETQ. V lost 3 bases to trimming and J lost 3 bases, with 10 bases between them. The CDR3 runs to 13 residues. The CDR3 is CASSWAEGYEQYF. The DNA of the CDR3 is TGCGCCAGCAGCTGGGCCGAAGGCTACGAGCAGTACTTC.

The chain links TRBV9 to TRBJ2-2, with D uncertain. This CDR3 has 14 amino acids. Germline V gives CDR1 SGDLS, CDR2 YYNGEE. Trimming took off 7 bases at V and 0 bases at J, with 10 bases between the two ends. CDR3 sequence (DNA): TGTGCCAGCGGCCTAGGGACGAACACCGGGGAGCTGTTTTTT. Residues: CASGLGTNTGELFF.

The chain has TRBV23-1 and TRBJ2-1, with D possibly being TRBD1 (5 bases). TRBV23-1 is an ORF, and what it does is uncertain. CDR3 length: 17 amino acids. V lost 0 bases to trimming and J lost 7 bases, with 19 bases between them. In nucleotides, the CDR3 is TGCGCCAGCAGTCAATCCCCGGACAAACTAACGCGGAATGAGCAGTTCTTC. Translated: CASSQSPDKLTRNEQFF.

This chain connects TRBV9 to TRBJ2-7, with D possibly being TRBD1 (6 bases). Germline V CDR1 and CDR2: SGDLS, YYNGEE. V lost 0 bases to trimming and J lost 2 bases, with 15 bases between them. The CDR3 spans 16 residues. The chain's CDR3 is CASSVDVVGATYEQYF. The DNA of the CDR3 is TGTGCCAGCAGCGTAGATGTGGTGGGGGCAACCTACGAGCAGTACTTC.